The 30 T cell receptor beta chains below all came from one sample that was sequenced in a study of T cell changes during pregnancy in multiple sclerosis. Sequencing was performed with immunoSEQ multiplex PCR; in TCRdb, only in-frame clones are kept and a portion is missing. The sample lists around 55,000 clones; around 94% were seen once. Sample: CD8+ T cells from peripheral blood mononuclear cells, taken in the third trimester of pregnancy. The receptor source for this set is a female donor with multiple sclerosis, enrolled in a pregnancy study.

V and J are TRBV28 and TRBJ2-3, with 9 bases identical to TRBD2. Trimming at V came to 7 bases and at J to 1 base, leaving 15 bases not matched to a gene. The germline gives CDR1 MDHEN, CDR2 SYDVKM. The CDR3 extends over 18 amino acids. The CDR3 DNA follows: TGTGCCAGCACTTCGGGGGCTAGCGGGATCCCGGGCACAGATACGCAGTATTTT. Translated: CASTSGASGIPGTDTQYF.

The chain couples TRBV25-1 to TRBJ2-1, with D possibly TRBD1 on 6 matching bases. The V end was cut by 2 bases, the J end by 6 bases, with 11 bases between. The CDR3 covers 14 residues. Germline V gene lookup returns CDR1 MGHDK and CDR2 SYGVNS. The CDR3 nucleotides read TGTGCCAGCAGTGAACTGGTAGGGGGCAATGAGCAGTTCTTC. It translates to CASSELVGGNEQFF. Complete variable domain (other parts from reference TRBV25-1 and TRBJ2-1): EADIYQTPRYLVIGTGKKITLECSQTMGHDKMYWYQQDPGMELHLIHYSYGVNSTEKGDLSSESTVSRIRTEHFPLTLESARPSHTSQYLCASSELVGGNEQFFGPGTRLTVL.

The chain employs TRBV11-1 and TRBJ2-1; D might be TRBD2 (6 bases). CDR3 length: 13 amino acids. V was pared by 2 bases and J by 9 bases, with 11 bases between. Germline loops: CDR1 SGHAT, CDR2 FQDESV (reference sequence). The CDR3 bases are TGTGCCAGCAGCTTAAGTACGGGAGTTGAGCAGTTCTTC. Its translation is CASSLSTGVEQFF.

The genes are TRBV7-9 and TRBJ1-1; 8 bases align to TRBD1. From germline, CDR1 is SEHNR and CDR2 FQNEAQ (reference sequence). The CDR3 has 14 residues. V shed 5 bases, J shed 5 bases, and the junction held 7 bases outside the gene matches. The CDR3 reads CASSPGGASTEAFF. In DNA form, the CDR3 reads TGTGCCAGCAGCCCAGGGGGCGCTTCGACTGAAGCTTTCTTT.

The count of this clone is one. This rearrangement joins TRBV5-4 to TRBJ2-2; D is unclear. Germline loops: CDR1 SGHNT, CDR2 YYREEE (reference sequence). The CDR3 extends over 14 amino acids. V dropped 4 bases and J dropped 4 bases, with 11 bases sitting between them. The CDR3 bases are TGTGCCAGCAGCGCAAGCGAGGTCACCGGGGAGCTGTTTTTT. Its protein is CASSASEVTGELFF. Together with reference TRBV5-4 and TRBJ2-2, the CDR3 gives the full variable domain: ETGVTQSPTHLIKTRGQQVTLRCSSQSGHNTVSWYQQALGQGPQFIFQYYREEENGRGNFPPRFSGLQFPNYSSELNVNALELDDSALYLCASSASEVTGELFFGEGSRLTVL.

The chain uses TRBV1 and TRBJ2-3; TRBD2 is the table's D call, not checked against the DNA. TRBV1 is a listed pseudogene. The CDR3 runs to 18 residues. The CDR3 reads CTSSLPWVRGFGTDTQYF. CDR3 sequence (DNA): TGCACCAGCAGCCTCCCTTGGGTTCGAGGGTTTGGCACAGATACGCAGTATTTT.

This rearrangement joins TRBV7-9 to TRBJ2-7; weak D call: TRBD2 (7 bases). The germline V gene has CDR1 SEHNR and CDR2 FQNEAQ (reference sequence). The germline V and J ends were trimmed by 5 bases and 1 base, with 18 bases remaining between them. This CDR3 contains 16 residues. Here the CDR3 reads CASSPKGGEGSYEQYF. In DNA form, the CDR3 reads TGTGCCAGCAGCCCCAAGGGGGGGGAGGGGTCCTACGAGCAGTACTTC.

The CDR3 loop is CASSLGTGETQYF. The CDR3 bases are TGTGCCAGCAGTCTCGGCACGGGAGAGACCCAGTACTTC. The chain is built from TRBV6-5 and TRBJ2-5; D not certain. CDR3 length: 13 amino acids. From germline, CDR1 is MNHEY and CDR2 SVGAGI. Trimming removed 5 bases from V and 4 bases from J, with 11 bases in between.

The V call is TRBV19, the J call TRBJ2-7; perhaps TRBD1 as D (5 bases). The V end lost 3 bases, the J end lost 1 base, and 13 bases lay between the germline ends. The germline V gene has CDR1 LNHDA and CDR2 SQIVND (reference sequence). The CDR3 covers 15 residues. CDR3 amino acids: CASSIRPQGSYEQYF. The CDR3 DNA reads as TGTGCCAGTAGTATTAGGCCCCAGGGATCCTACGAGCAGTACTTC.

V usage is TRBV19 and J usage is TRBJ2-7; D is unresolved. Trimming pared 5 bases from V and 5 bases from J, leaving 13 bases between. The CDR3 is 13 amino acids. Germline V gives CDR1 LNHDA, CDR2 SQIVND (reference sequence). The CDR3 coding sequence is TGTGCCAGTAGTCTTTCAGTTCCCGACGAGCAGTACTTC. Translated, it gives CASSLSVPDEQYF.

The V call is TRBV21-1, the J call TRBJ2-3; TRBD1, the table's D call, was not compared with the DNA. TRBV21-1 is noted as a pseudogene. The CDR3 is 14 amino acids. The CDR3 nucleotides read TGTGCCAGCAGCCAACAGGGGGCAAGGGATACGCAGTATTTT. Amino acid sequence: CASSQQGARDTQYF.

The V gene is TRBV13, the J gene TRBJ1-1; TRBD1 matches 8 bases. Germline CDR1 and CDR2: PRHDT and FYEKMQ (reference sequence). Trimming took 1 base from V and 7 from J; bases not matched to a gene: 8. This CDR3 contains 15 residues. CDR3 sequence reads: CASSLEGRGQDEAFF. Written as DNA, the CDR3 is TGTGCCAGCAGCTTAGAAGGCAGGGGGCAAGATGAAGCTTTCTTT. The whole variable domain, remainder taken from reference TRBV13 and TRBJ1-1, is AAGVIQSPRHLIKEKRETATLKCYPIPRHDTVYWYQQGPGQDPQFLISFYEKMQSDKGSIPDRFSAQQFSDYHSELNMSSLELGDSALYFCASSLEGRGQDEAFFGQGTRLTVV.

The rearrangement joins TRBV9 to TRBJ1-5, with unresolved D. Germline CDR1 and CDR2: SGDLS and YYNGEE. The CDR3 extends over 14 amino acids. Trimming shortened V by 0 bases and J by 5 bases, and 9 bases separated the two germline ends. DNA of the CDR3: TGTGCCAGCAGCGTAGGAGACTTCGATCAGCCCCAGCATTTT. Its translation is CASSVGDFDQPQHF.

This chain connects TRBV10-3 to TRBJ1-2, with D maybe TRBD1 (5 bases). Germline CDR1 is ENHRY and CDR2 is SYGVKD. Trimming took off 0 bases at V and 1 base at J, with 18 bases between the two ends. This CDR3 has 18 residues. The CDR3 sequence is CAISESSDSHRYNYGYTF. The CDR3 DNA reads TGTGCCATCAGTGAGTCGAGTGACAGCCATCGATATAACTATGGCTACACCTTC.

This clone has a count of ten or more. V gene TRBV19 combines with J gene TRBJ2-7; possible D gene TRBD2, 6 bases. The CDR3 runs 14 residues. Germline V gene sequence: CDR1 LNHDA, CDR2 SQIVND (reference sequence). Trimming left V 3 bases short and J 3 bases short, with 12 bases between. CDR3 nucleotide sequence: TGTGCCAGTAGTATGGGGGGAGAGTTCTACGAGCAGTACTTC. It translates to CASSMGGEFYEQYF.

This chain connects TRBV7-9 to TRBJ2-1; D is perhaps TRBD2 (5 bases). V lost 5 bases and J 3 bases, leaving 14 bases between the germline ends. The CDR3 sequence is 15 residues long. CDR1 is SEHNR, CDR2 FQNEAQ, per germline (reference sequence). The CDR3 DNA reads as TGTGCCAGCAGCGCCACGAAGGCGGGCTACAATGAGCAGTTCTTC. It yields the protein CASSATKAGYNEQFF.

The rearrangement links TRBV29-1 to TRBJ2-2, with TRBD1 matching 8 bases. V shed 3 bases, J shed 6 bases, and the junction held 6 bases outside the gene matches. Looked up from germline, CDR1 is SQVTM and CDR2 is ANQGSEA. The CDR3 extends over 14 amino acids. CDR3 nucleotide sequence: TGCAGCGTTGATCAGGGACAGGACTCCGGGGAGCTGTTTTTT. It is translated as CSVDQGQDSGELFF.

V gene TRBV9 combines with J gene TRBJ2-2; D possibly corresponds to TRBD2 (6 bases). The CDR3 runs to 17 residues. The V gene lost 0 bases and the J gene lost 3 bases, with 15 bases spanning the gap. Germline V CDR1 and CDR2: SGDLS, YYNGEE. The chain's CDR3 is CASSVARLGSDTGELFF. CDR3 DNA sequence: TGTGCCAGCAGCGTAGCAAGGCTCGGGAGTGACACCGGGGAGCTGTTTTTT.

The chain joins TRBV7-9 to TRBJ2-7; D not resolved. V lost 5 bases and J 2 bases, leaving 7 bases between the germline ends. The CDR3 has 12 amino acids. Germline-derived CDR1 and CDR2 are SEHNR and FQNEAQ (reference sequence). CDR3 amino acids: CASSPVAYEQYF. The CDR3 DNA follows: TGTGCCAGCAGCCCGGTGGCCTACGAGCAGTACTTC.

The CDR3 DNA reads TGTGCCAGTAGTTGGGCCGCTGAGGAGCTGTTTTTT. Translation: CASSWAAEELFF. This sequence joins TRBV19 and TRBJ2-2, with D hard to call. Per germline, CDR1 LNHDA and CDR2 SQIVND (reference sequence). V lost 5 bases and J lost 10, with 11 bases in between. The CDR3 spans 12 residues.

This rearrangement joins TRBV10-1 to TRBJ2-5; 7 nucleotides align to TRBD1. The germline gives CDR1 WNHNN, CDR2 SYGVQD (reference sequence). The CDR3 is 15 residues long. Unmatched junction bases numbered 8, after V lost 2 bases and J lost 5 bases. CDR3 sequence (DNA): TGCGCCAGCAGTGAGATTAGGGGGCCGGGGGAGACCCAGTACTTC. This encodes CASSEIRGPGETQYF.

This chain connects TRBV18 to TRBJ1-5; no clear D. This CDR3 is 19 amino acids long. Germline-derived CDR1 and CDR2 are KGHSH and LQKENI. The V end was cut by 2 bases, the J end by 0 bases, with 20 bases between. The CDR3 reads CASSPSTPGGGNSNQPQHF. The CDR3 DNA reads TGTGCCAGCTCACCATCGACACCGGGCGGAGGGAATAGCAATCAGCCCCAGCATTTT.

Remarks on this clone: The DNA is left out, because the CDR3 cannot be placed on it with certainty; the CDR3 is given as TCRdb lists it. The rearrangement uses TRBV2 and TRBJ2-7; the table names TRBD2, a call not compared with the DNA. CDR1 is SNHLY, CDR2 FYNNEI, per germline. The CDR3 region is 17 residues in length, termini included. The CDR3 here is CASSSSAGTSGSYEQYF.

This clone was detected once. This chain joins TRBV18 and TRBJ2-1; 13 positions agree with TRBD2. Germline values: CDR1 KGHSH, CDR2 LQKENI. The ends lost 5 bases at V and 2 bases at J; junction bases unmatched: 6. The CDR3 runs to 17 residues. This CDR3 reads CASSRTSGSNTYNEQFF. The CDR3, as DNA: TGTGCCAGCTCAAGGACTAGCGGGAGCAACACCTACAATGAGCAGTTCTTC.

CDR3 sequence reads: CASSQVGSNEKLFF. Written as DNA, the CDR3 is TGCGCCAGCAGCCAAGTCGGTAGTAATGAAAAACTGTTTTTT. This rearrangement joins TRBV4-3 to TRBJ1-4; D remains ambiguous. The germline V gene has CDR1 LGHNA and CDR2 YSLEER. The CDR3 is 14 residues long. Trimming removed 1 base from V and 4 bases from J, with 7 bases in between.

The V gene is TRBV9, the J gene TRBJ1-1; no definite D call. The germline V gene has CDR1 SGDLS and CDR2 YYNGEE. The CDR3 loop spans 17 amino acids. Trimming shortened V by 4 bases and J by 7 bases, and 26 bases separated the two germline ends. The CDR3 region is CASSPPLAADGILEAFF. CDR3 coding DNA: TGTGCCAGCAGCCCACCTCTGGCAGCCGACGGGATACTTGAAGCTTTCTTT.

The V gene is TRBV7-9, the J gene TRBJ1-1, with a tentative D call TRBD1 (5 bases). CDR1 SEHNR and CDR2 FQNEAQ come from the germline V gene (reference sequence). The V end lost 5 bases, the J end lost 4 bases, and 17 bases lay between the germline ends. CDR3 size: 15 residues. The CDR3 is CASSTSGQGGTEAFF. For the CDR3, the DNA is TGTGCCAGCAGCACCTCCGGGCAGGGAGGCACTGAAGCTTTCTTT. Full variable domain (remainder filled in from reference TRBV7-9 and TRBJ1-1): DTGVSQNPRHKITKRGQNVTFRCDPISEHNRLYWYRQTLGQGPEFLTYFQNEAQLEKSRLLSDRFSAERPKGSFSTLEIQRTEQGDSAMYLCASSTSGQGGTEAFFGQGTRLTVV.

In the case of this clone: The same CDR3 arises from other DNA sequences in this sample as well. The J gene is TRBJ1-2, the V gene TRBV29-1; TRBD1 aligns across 8 bases. The CDR3 has 12 amino acids. Trimming at V came to 3 bases and at J to 4 bases, leaving 1 base not matched to a gene. The germline CDR1 and CDR2 sequences are SQVTM and ANQGSEA. CDR3 protein: CSVDGQGYGYTF. DNA for the CDR3: TGCAGCGTTGATGGACAGGGCTATGGCTACACCTTC.

The V and J genes are TRBV18 and TRBJ2-2, with unresolved D. The CDR3 totals 15 residues. V dropped 3 bases and J dropped 0 bases, with 8 bases sitting between them. In germline, CDR1 is KGHSH, CDR2 LQKENI. The CDR3 DNA follows: TGTGCCAGCTCACCCGACAACGCGAACACCGGGGAGCTGTTTTTT. Its protein is CASSPDNANTGELFF.

This clone was detected a few times. This chain links TRBV7-9 with TRBJ1-2; perhaps TRBD1 as D (5 bases). CDR3 length equals 16 residues. V was trimmed by 1 base and J by 2 bases, leaving 14 bases between them. The germline CDR1 and CDR2 sequences are SEHNR and FQNEAQ (reference sequence). Here the CDR3 DNA reads TGTGCCAGCAGCTTAGAAGATCCGGGGGGGAACTATGGCTACACCTTC. Translating it yields CASSLEDPGGNYGYTF.